This section outlines one T cell receptor (beta chain) sequence together with its context. Amplification yielded TCR beta CDR3 regions, with RNA transcripts as the source. First-round RT-PCR of the TCR CDR3 relied on the HTBI primer set. One entry per CDR3 protein, called by TCRdb with MiXCR from the multiplex PCR reads. This sample has around 570,000 distinct CDR3 sequences, with 15% to 20% found just once. Germline values: CDR1 PRHDT, CDR2 FYEKMQ (reference sequence). Between the trimmed V and J ends, which lost 6 bases and 1 base, there was a span of 17 bases. The CDR3 runs to 16 residues. These data originate in a study of T cells in Graves' hyperthyroidism and ophthalmopathy. Among ophthalmopathy patients, the Clinical Activity Score reached at least 3, the NOSPECS grade reached at least 4, and duration remained under 3 months.

Sequenced sample: blood. The chain employs TRBV13 and TRBJ2-3; D call uncertain. The sequence came from a middle-aged man with Graves' ophthalmopathy. The CDR3 protein is CASRLSKNSGTDTQYF. The CDR3 DNA reads as TGTGCCAGCAGGTTATCCAAAAACAGCGGCACAGATACGCAGTATTTT.